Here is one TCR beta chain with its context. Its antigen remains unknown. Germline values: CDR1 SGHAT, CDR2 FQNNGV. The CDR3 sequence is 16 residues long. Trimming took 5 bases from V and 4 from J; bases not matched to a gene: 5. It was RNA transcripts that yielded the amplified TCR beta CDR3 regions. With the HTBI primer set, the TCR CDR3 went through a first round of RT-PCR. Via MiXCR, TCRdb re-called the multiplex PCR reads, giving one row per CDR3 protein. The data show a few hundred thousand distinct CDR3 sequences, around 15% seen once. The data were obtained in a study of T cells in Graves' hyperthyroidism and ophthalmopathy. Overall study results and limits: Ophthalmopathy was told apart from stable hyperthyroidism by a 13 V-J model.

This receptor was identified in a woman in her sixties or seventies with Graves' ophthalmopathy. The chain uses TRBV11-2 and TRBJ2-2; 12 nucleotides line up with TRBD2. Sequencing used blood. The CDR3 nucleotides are TGTGCCAGCAGCGCACAACTAGCGGGAGGCACCGGGGAGCTGTTTTTT. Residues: CASSAQLAGGTGELFF.